This T cell receptor (beta chain) was sequenced for a study of OX40 agonist ivuxolimab in advanced cancers. Background on the study: Three patients had partial responses: one hepatocellular carcinoma, two cutaneous melanoma.

Trimming stripped 5 bases from V and 6 bases from J, with 20 bases between. This CDR3 is 16 amino acids long. Germline V gives CDR1 MDHEN, CDR2 SYDVKM. Profiling relied on immunoSEQ multiplex PCR, and the TCRdb table lists in-frame clones only, not all of them. The sample records around 56,000 clones, around nine tenths being singletons. The origin of this receptor is an adult with an advanced solid tumor such as melanoma, head and neck, liver or kidney cancer. Sequenced here: CD4+ or CD8+ T cells sorted from blood, sampled in a trial of the OX40 agonist ivuxolimab. The chain employs TRBV28 and TRBJ1-5, with D hard to call. In DNA form, the CDR3 reads TGTGCCAGCAGTCCAGCTCTGAGACCGAGCGTTCAGCCCCAGCATTTT. This sequence encodes CASSPALRPSVQPQHF.